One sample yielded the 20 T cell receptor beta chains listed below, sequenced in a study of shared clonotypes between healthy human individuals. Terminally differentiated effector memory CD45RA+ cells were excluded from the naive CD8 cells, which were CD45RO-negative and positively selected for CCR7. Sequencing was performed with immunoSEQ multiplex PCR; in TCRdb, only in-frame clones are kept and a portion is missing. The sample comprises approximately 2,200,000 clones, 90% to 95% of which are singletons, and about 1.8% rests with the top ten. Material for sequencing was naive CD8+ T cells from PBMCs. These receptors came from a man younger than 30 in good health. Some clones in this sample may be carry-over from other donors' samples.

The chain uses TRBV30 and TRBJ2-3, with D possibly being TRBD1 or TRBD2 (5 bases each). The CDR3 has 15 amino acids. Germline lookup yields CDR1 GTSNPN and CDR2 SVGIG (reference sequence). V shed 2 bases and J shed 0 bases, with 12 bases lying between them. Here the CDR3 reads CAWSPTWDSTDTQYF. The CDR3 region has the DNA TGTGCCTGGAGTCCGACCTGGGACAGCACAGATACGCAGTATTTT.

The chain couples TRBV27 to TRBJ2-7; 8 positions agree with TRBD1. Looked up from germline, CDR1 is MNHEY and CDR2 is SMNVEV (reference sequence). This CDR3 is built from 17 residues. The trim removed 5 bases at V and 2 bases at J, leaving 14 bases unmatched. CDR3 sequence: CASSHYAPTGQAYEQYF. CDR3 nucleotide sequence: TGTGCCAGCAGTCACTACGCCCCCACGGGACAGGCCTACGAGCAGTACTTC.

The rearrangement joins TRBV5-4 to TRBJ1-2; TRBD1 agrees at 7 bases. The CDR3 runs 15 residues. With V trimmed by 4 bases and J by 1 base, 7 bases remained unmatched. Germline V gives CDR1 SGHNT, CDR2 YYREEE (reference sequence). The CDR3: CASSADRALNYGYTF. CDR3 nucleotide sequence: TGTGCCAGCAGCGCAGACAGGGCCCTTAACTATGGCTACACCTTC.

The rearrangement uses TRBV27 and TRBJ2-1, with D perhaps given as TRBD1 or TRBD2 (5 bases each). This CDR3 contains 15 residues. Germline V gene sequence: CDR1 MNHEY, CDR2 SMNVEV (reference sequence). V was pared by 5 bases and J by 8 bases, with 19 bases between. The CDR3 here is CASSTGARLGDEQFF. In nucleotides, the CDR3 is TGTGCCAGCAGTACCGGGGCCCGACTGGGCGATGAGCAGTTCTTC.

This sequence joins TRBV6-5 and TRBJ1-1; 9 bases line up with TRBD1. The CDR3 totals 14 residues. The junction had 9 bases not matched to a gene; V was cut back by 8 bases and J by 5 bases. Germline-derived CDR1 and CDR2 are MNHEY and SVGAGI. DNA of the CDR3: TGTGCCAGCTCACAGGGGGCCTTGATTACTGAAGCTTTCTTT. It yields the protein CASSQGALITEAFF.

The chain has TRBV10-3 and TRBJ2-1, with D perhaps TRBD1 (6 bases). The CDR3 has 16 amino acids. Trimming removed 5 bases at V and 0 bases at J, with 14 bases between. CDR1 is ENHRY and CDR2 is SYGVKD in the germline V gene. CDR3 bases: TGTGCCATCAGTATCCAGGGGAAGGGCTCCTACAATGAGCAGTTCTTC. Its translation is CAISIQGKGSYNEQFF.

As DNA, the CDR3 is TGTGCCAGCAGCGCGCGCAGTGCACCCCACGAGCAGTACTTC. Amino acids: CASSARSAPHEQYF. The chain uses TRBV7-6 and TRBJ2-7; D is uncertain. Germline CDR1 is SGHVS and CDR2 is FNYEAQ. The CDR3 extends over 14 amino acids. V was cut by 5 bases and J by 5 bases, with 16 bases left in between.

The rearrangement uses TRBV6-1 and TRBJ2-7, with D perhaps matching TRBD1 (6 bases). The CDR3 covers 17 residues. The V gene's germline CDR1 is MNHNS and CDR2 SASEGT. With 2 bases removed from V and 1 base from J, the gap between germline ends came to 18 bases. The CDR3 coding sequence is TGTGCCAGCAGTGAACCCCACAGGGTCGGATTTTCCTACGAGCAGTACTTC. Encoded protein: CASSEPHRVGFSYEQYF.

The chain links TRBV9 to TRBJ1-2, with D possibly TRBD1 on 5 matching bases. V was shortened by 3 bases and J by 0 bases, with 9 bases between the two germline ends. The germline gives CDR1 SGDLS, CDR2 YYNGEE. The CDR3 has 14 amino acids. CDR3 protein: CASSAPDTNYGYTF. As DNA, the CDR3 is TGTGCCAGCAGCGCCCCGGACACTAACTATGGCTACACCTTC.

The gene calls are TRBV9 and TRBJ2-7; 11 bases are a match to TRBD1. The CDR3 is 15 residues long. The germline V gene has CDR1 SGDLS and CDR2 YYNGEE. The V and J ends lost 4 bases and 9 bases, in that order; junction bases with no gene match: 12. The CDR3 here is CASSLDGTGGFGQYF. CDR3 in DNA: TGTGCCAGCAGCCTCGACGGGACAGGGGGGTTCGGGCAGTACTTC.

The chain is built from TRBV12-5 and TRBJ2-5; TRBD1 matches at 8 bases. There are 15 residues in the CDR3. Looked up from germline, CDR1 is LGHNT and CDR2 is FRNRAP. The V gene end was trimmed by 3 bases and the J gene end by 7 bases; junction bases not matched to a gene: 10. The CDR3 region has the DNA TGTGCTAGTGGTTTTCTTATGGGCAGGGGGCTGACCCAGTACTTC. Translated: CASGFLMGRGLTQYF.

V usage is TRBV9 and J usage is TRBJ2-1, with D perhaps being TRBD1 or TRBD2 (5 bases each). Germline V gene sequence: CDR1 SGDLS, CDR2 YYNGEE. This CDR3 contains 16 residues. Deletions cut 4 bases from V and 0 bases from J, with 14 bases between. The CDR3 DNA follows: TGTGCCAGCAGCCCCGAGGGGCGAATCTCCTACAATGAGCAGTTCTTC. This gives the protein CASSPEGRISYNEQFF.

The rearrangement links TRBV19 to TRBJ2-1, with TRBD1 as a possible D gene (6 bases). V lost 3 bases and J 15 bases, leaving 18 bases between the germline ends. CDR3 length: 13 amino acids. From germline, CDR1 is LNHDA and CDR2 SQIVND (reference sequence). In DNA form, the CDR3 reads TGTGCCAGTAGTATTGGTTCAGGGACACGGAGGTTCTTC. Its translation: CASSIGSGTRRFF.

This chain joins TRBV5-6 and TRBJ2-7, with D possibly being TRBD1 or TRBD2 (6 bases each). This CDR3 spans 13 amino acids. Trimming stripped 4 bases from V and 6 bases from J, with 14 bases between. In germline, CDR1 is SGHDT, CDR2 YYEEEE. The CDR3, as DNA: TGTGCCAGCAGCCCCGGGAGAGGGGGCGAGCAGTACTTC. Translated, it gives CASSPGRGGEQYF.

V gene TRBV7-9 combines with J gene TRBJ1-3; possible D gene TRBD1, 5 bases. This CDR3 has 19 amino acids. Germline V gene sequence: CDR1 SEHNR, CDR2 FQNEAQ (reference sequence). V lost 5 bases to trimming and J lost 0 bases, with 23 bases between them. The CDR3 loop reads CASSLSPTARQYSGNTIYF. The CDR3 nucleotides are TGTGCCAGCAGCCTAAGCCCGACCGCGCGACAGTACTCTGGAAACACCATATATTTT.

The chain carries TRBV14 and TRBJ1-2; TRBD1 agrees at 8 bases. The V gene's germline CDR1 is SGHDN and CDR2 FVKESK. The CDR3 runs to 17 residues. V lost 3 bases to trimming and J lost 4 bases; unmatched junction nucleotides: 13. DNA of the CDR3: TGTGCCAGCAGCCAGGGGGTGAGGACAGGGTGGATCTATGGCTACACCTTC. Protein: CASSQGVRTGWIYGYTF.

CDR3 sequence: CASSLEVGQPHEQYF. CDR3 DNA sequence: TGTGCCAGCAGCTTAGAAGTGGGACAGCCCCACGAGCAGTACTTC. The gene calls are TRBV11-2 and TRBJ2-7; 7 bases are shared with TRBD1. V lost 0 bases, J lost 5 bases, and 7 bases stayed unmatched. This CDR3 region has 15 residues. Germline-derived CDR1 and CDR2 are SGHAT and FQNNGV.

The CDR3 nucleotides are TGTGCCAGCAGCCTGATGGCTGGTTGGACAGAAGATGGCTACACCTTC. This translates into CASSLMAGWTEDGYTF. This sequence joins TRBV7-2 and TRBJ1-2; tentatively, D is TRBD1 (6 bases). Germline assignment: CDR1 SGHTA and CDR2 FQGNSA. There are 16 residues in the CDR3. V was clipped by 5 bases and J by 6 bases, with 22 bases between them.

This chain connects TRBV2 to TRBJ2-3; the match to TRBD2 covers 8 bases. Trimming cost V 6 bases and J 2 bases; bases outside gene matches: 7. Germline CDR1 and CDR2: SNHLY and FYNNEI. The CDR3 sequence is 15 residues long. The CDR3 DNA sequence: TGTGCCAGCAGACAACTAGCGGAAGACACAGATACGCAGTATTTT. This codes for CASRQLAEDTDTQYF.

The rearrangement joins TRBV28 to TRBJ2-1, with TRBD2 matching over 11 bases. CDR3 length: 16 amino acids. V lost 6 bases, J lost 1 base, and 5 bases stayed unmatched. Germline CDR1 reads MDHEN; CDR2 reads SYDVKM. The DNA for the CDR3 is TGTGCCAGCAGACCGACTAGCGGGAATTCCTACAATGAGCAGTTCTTC. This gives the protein CASRPTSGNSYNEQFF.